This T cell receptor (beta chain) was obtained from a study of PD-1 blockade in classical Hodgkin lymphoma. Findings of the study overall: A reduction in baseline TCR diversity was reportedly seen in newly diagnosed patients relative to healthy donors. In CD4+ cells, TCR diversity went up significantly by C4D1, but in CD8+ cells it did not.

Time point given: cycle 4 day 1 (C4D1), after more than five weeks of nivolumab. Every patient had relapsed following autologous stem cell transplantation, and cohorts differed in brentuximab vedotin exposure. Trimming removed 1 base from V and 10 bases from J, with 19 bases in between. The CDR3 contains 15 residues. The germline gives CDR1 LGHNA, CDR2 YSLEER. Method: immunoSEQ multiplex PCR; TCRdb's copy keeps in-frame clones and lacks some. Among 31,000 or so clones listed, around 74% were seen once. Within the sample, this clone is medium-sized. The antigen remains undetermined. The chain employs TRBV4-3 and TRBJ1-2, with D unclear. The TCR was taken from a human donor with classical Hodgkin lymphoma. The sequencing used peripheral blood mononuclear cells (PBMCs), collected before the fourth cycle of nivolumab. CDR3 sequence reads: CASSQVGGRSENYTF. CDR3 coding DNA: TGCGCCAGCAGCCAAGTTGGAGGGAGGTCCGAGAACTACACCTTC.